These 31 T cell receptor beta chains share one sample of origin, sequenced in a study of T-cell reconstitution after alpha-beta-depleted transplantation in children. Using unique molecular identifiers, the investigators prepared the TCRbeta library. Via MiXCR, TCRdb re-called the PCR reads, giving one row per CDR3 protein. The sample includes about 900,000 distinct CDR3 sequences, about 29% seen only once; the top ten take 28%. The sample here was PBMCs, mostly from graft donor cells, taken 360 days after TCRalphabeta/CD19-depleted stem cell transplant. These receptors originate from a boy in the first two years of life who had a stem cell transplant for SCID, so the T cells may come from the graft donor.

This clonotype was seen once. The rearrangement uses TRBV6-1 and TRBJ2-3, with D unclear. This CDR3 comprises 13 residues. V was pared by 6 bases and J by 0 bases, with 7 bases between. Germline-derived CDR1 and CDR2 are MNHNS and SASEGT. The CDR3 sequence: CASREWSTDTQYF. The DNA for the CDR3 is TGTGCCAGCAGGGAGTGGAGCACAGATACGCAGTATTTT.

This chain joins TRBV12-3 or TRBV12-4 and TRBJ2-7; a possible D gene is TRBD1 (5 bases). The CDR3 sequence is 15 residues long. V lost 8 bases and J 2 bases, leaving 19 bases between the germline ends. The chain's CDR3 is CASGPWGRSPYEQYF. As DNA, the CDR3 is TGTGCCAGCGGTCCCTGGGGCAGGTCCCCCTACGAGCAGTACTTC.

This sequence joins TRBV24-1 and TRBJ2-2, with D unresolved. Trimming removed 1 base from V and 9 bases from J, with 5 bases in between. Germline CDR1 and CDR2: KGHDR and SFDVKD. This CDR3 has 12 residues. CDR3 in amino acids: CATSDFKRELFF. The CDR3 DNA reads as TGTGCCACCAGTGATTTTAAAAGGGAGCTGTTTTTT.

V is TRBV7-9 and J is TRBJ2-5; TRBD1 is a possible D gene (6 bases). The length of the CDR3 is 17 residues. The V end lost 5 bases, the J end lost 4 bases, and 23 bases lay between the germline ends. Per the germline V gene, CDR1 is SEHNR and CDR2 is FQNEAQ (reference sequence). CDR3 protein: CASSKTAFWQGPETQYF. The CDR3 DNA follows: TGTGCCAGCAGCAAGACGGCTTTTTGGCAGGGGCCAGAGACCCAGTACTTC.

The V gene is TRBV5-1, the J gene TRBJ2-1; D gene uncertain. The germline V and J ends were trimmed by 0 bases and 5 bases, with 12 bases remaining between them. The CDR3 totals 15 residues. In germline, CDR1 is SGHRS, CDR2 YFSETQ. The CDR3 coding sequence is TGCGCCAGCAGCTTGGATAGGCGGACGGACAATGAGCAGTTCTTC. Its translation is CASSLDRRTDNEQFF.

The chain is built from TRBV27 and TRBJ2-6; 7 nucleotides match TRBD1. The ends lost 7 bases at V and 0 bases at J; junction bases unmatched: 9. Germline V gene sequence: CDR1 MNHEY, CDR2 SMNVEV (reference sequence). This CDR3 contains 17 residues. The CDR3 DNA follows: TGTGCCAGCAAACGACAGGGTTGGGACTCTGGGGCCAACGTCCTGACTTTC. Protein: CASKRQGWDSGANVLTF.

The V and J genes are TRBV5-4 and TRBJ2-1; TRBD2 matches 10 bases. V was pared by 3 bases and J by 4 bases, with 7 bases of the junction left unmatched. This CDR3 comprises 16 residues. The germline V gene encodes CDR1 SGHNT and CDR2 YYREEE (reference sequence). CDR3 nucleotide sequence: TGTGCCAGCAGCTCCCTAGCGGGGGCCCCATACAATGAGCAGTTCTTC. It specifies CASSSLAGAPYNEQFF. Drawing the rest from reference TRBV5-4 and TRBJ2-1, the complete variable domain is ETGVTQSPTHLIKTRGQQVTLRCSSQSGHNTVSWYQQALGQGPQFIFQYYREEENGRGNFPPRFSGLQFPNYSSELNVNALELDDSALYLCASSSLAGAPYNEQFFGPGTRLTVL.

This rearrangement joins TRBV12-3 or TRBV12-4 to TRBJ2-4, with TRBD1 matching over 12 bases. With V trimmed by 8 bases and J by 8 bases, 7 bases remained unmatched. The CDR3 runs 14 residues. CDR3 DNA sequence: TGTGCCAGCGGTACGGGACAGGGGGCGGACATTCAGTACTTC. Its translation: CASGTGQGADIQYF.

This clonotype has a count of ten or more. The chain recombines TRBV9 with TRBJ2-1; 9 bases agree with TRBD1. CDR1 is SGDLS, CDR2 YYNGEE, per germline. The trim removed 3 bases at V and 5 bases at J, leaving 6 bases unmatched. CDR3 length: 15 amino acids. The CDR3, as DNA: TGTGCCAGCAGCGCGACGGGACAGGGCCACAATGAGCAGTTCTTC. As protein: CASSATGQGHNEQFF.

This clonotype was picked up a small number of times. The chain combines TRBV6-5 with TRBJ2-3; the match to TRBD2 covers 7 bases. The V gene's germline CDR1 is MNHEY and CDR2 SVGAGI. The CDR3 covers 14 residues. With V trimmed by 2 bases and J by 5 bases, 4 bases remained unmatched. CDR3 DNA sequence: TGTGCCAGCAGTTACGATCCGGGGGGAGATACGCAGTATTTT. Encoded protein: CASSYDPGGDTQYF.

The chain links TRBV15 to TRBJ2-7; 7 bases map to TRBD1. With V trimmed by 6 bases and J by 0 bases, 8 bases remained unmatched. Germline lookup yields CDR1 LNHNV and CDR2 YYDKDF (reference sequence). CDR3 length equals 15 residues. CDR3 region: CATRFWTGNSYEQYF. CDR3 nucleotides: TGTGCCACCAGGTTTTGGACAGGCAACTCCTACGAGCAGTACTTC. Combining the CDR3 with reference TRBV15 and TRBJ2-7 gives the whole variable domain DAMVIQNPRYQVTQFGKPVTLSCSQTLNHNVMYWYQQKSSQAPKLLFHYYDKDFNNEADTPDNFQSRRPNTSFCFLDIRSPGLGDTAMYLCATRFWTGNSYEQYFGPGTRLTVT.

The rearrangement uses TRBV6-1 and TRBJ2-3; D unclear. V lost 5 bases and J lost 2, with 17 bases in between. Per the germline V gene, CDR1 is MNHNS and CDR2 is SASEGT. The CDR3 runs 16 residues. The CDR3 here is CASSLTWQALTDTQYF. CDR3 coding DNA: TGTGCCAGCAGTCTAACCTGGCAGGCCCTCACAGATACGCAGTATTTT.

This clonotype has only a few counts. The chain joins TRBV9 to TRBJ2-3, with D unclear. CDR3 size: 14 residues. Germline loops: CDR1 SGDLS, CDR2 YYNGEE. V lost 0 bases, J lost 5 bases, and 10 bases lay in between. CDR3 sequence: CASSVVSSQDTQYF. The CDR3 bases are TGTGCCAGCAGCGTAGTGTCGTCCCAAGATACGCAGTATTTT.

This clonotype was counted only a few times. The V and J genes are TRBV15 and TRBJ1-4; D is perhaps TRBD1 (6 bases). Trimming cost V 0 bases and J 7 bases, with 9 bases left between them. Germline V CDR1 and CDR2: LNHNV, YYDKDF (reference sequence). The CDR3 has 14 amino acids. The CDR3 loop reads CATSRDRGSEKLFF. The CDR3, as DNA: TGTGCCACCAGCAGAGACAGGGGAAGTGAAAAACTGTTTTTT.

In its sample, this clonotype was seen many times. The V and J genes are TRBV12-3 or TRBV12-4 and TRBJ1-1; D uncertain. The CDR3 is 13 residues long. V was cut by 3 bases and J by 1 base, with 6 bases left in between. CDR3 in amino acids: CASSFSENTEAFF. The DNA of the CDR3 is TGTGCCAGCAGTTTTTCAGAGAACACTGAAGCTTTCTTT.

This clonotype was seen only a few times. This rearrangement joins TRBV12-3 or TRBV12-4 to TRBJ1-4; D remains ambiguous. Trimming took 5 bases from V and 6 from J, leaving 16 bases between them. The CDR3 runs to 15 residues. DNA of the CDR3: TGTGCCAGCAGTCCCCGGGCGGCGCGAGATGAAAAACTGTTTTTT. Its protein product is CASSPRAARDEKLFF.

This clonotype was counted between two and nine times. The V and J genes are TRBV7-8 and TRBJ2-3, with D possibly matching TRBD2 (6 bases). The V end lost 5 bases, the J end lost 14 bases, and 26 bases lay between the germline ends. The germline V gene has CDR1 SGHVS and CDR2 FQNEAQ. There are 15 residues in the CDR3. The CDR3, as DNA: TGTGCCAGCAGCACGCCGGCGGAAGGGGACTTCCTTAGGTATTTT. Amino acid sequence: CASSTPAEGDFLRYF.

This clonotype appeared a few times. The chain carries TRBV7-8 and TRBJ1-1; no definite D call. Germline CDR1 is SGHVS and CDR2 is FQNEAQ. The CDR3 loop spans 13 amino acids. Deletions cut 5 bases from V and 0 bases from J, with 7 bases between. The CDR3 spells CASSGNMNTEAFF. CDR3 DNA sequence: TGTGCCAGCAGCGGAAATATGAACACTGAAGCTTTCTTT.

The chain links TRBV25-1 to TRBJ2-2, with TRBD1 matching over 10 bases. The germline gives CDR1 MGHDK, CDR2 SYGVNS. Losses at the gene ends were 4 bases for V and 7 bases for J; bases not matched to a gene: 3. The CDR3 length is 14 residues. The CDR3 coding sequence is TGTGCCAGCAGTGTGACAGGGGGCAGCGGGGAGCTGTTTTTT. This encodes CASSVTGGSGELFF.

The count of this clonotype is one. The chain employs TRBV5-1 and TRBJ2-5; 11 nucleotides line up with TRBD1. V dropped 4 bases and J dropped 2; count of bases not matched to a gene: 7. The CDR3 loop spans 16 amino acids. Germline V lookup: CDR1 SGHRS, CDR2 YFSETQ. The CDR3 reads CASSPRTGGPQETQYF. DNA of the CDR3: TGCGCCAGCAGCCCACGGACAGGGGGCCCTCAAGAGACCCAGTACTTC.

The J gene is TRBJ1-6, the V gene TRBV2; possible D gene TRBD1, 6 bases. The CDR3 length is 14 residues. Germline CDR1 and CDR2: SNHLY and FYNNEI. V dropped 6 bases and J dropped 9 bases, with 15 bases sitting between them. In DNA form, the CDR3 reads TGTGCCAGCAGACGGCAGGGGTATGGTTCACCCCTCCACTTT. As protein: CASRRQGYGSPLHF.

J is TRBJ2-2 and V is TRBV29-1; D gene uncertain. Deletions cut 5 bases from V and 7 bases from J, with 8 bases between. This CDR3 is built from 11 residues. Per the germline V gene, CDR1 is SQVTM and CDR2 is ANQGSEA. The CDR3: CSVNEFGELFF. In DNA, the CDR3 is TGCAGCGTTAATGAGTTCGGGGAGCTGTTTTTT.

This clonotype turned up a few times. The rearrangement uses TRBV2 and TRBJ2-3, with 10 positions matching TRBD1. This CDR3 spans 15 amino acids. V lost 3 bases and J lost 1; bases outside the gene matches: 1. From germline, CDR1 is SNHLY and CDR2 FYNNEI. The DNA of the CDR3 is TGTGCCAGCAGTGACGGACAGGGGGGCACAGATACGCAGTATTTT. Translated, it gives CASSDGQGGTDTQYF.

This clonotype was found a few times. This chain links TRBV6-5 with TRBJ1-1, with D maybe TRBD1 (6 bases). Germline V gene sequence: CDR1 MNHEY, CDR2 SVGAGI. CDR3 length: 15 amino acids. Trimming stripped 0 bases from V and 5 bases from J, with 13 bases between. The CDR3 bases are TGTGCCAGCAGTTACTCGATACAGGGTGCAACTGAAGCTTTCTTT. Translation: CASSYSIQGATEAFF.

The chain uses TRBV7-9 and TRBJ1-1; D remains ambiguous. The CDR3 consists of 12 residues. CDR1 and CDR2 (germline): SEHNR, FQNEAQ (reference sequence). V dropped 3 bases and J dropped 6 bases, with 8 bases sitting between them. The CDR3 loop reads CASSFVGAEAFF. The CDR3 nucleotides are TGTGCCAGCAGCTTCGTCGGGGCTGAAGCTTTCTTT.

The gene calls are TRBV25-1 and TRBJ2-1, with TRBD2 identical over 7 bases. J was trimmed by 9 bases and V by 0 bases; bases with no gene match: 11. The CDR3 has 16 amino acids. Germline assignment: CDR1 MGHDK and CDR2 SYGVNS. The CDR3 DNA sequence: TGTGCCAGCAGTGAATATAAAGTGGGGGGGGGAAGTGAGCAGTTCTTC. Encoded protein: CASSEYKVGGGSEQFF. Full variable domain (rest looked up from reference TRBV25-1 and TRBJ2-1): EADIYQTPRYLVIGTGKKITLECSQTMGHDKMYWYQQDPGMELHLIHYSYGVNSTEKGDLSSESTVSRIRTEHFPLTLESARPSHTSQYLCASSEYKVGGGSEQFFGPGTRLTVL.

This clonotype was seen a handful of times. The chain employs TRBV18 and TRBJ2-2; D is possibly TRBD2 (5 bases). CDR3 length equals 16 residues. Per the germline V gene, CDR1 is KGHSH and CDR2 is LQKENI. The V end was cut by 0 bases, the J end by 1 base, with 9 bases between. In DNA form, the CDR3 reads TGTGCCAGCTCACCACCGGGGAGACGGAACACCGGGGAGCTGTTTTTT. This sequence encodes CASSPPGRRNTGELFF. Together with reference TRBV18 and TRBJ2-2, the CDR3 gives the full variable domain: NAGVMQNPRHLVRRRGQEARLRCSPMKGHSHVYWYRQLPEEGLKFMVYLQKENIIDESGMPKERFSAEFPKEGPSILRIQQVVRGDSAAYFCASSPPGRRNTGELFFGEGSRLTVL.

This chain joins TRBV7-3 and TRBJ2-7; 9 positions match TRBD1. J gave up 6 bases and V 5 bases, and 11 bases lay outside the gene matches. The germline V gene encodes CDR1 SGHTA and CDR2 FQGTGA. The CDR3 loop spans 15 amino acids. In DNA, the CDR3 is TGTGCCAGCAGCCCTCCGGACAGGGGAAGATGCGAGCAGTACTTC. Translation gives CASSPPDRGRCEQYF.

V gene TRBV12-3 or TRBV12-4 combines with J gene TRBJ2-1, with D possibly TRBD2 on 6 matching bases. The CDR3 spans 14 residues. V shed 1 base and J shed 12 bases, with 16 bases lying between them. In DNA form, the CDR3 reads TGTGCCAGCAGTTTAGTGCGGGGCGGAGGTGTGCAGTTCTTC. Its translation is CASSLVRGGGVQFF.

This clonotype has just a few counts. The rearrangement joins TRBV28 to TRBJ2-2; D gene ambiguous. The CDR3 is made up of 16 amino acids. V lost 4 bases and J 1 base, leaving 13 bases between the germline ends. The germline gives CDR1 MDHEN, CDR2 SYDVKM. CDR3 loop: CASSSPLAVNTGELFF. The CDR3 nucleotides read TGTGCCAGCAGTTCCCCCCTGGCGGTGAACACCGGGGAGCTGTTTTTT.

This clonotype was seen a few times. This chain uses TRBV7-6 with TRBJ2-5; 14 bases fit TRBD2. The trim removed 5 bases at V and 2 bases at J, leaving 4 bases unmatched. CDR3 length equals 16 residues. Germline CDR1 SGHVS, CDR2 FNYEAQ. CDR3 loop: CASSAGLAGAQETQYF. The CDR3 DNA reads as TGTGCCAGCAGCGCGGGACTAGCGGGGGCTCAAGAGACCCAGTACTTC. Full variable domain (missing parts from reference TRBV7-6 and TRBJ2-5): GAGVSQSPRYKVTKRGQDVALRCDPISGHVSLYWYRQALGQGPEFLTYFNYEAQQDKSGLPNDRFSAERPEGSISTLTIQRTEQRDSAMYRCASSAGLAGAQETQYFGPGTRLLVL.